A single sample is the source of the 5 T cell receptor beta chains below, sequenced in a study of shared clonotypes between healthy human individuals. The protocol was immunoSEQ multiplex PCR, while the TCRdb copy is restricted to in-frame clones and leaves out a portion. This sample yields millions of clones, of which roughly 96% are seen a single time; 0.13% belongs to the top ten. The sequenced sample was naive CD4+ T cells sorted from blood. This sample's subset: CD45RA+ positively selected. These receptors all come from a young man in good health.

This clone has only a few counts. Other DNA variants within this sample encode the same CDR3. The V and J genes are TRBV7-9 and TRBJ2-5; D is ambiguous. The CDR3 spans 12 residues. The V and J ends lost 5 bases and 4 bases respectively, with 8 bases between them. CDR1 is SEHNR and CDR2 is FQNEAQ in the germline V gene (reference sequence). The CDR3 loop reads CASSLLPETQYF. The CDR3 DNA is TGTGCCAGCAGCCTCCTGCCAGAGACCCAGTACTTC.

This chain joins TRBV4-3 and TRBJ2-1, with D perhaps TRBD2 (5 bases). Germline V gene lookup returns CDR1 LGHNA and CDR2 YSLEER. V was pared by 0 bases and J by 13 bases, with 22 bases between. This CDR3 has 16 amino acids. The CDR3: CASSQETGKSFERQFF. CDR3 DNA sequence: TGCGCCAGCAGCCAAGAGACCGGGAAAAGTTTTGAGCGACAGTTCTTC.

The rearrangement links TRBV5-4 to TRBJ1-3; D gene unclear. Germline CDR1 reads SGHNT; CDR2 reads YYREEE (reference sequence). The CDR3 spans 15 residues. With 0 bases removed from V and 4 bases from J, the gap between germline ends came to 11 bases. The CDR3 coding sequence is TGTGCCAGCAGCTTGGAGGCCTGGATGGGAAACACCATATATTTT. Its translation: CASSLEAWMGNTIYF.

The V gene is TRBV6-5, the J gene TRBJ1-2; D is uncertain. In germline, CDR1 is MNHEY, CDR2 SVGAGI. The CDR3 sequence is 14 residues long. V gave up 0 bases and J gave up 2 bases, with 7 bases separating them. CDR3 loop: CASSYSVGNYGYTF. Written as DNA, the CDR3 is TGTGCCAGCAGTTACTCAGTGGGGAACTATGGCTACACCTTC.

The chain links TRBV5-1 to TRBJ2-7; maybe TRBD2 (6 bases). With 2 bases removed from V and 3 bases from J, the gap between germline ends came to 12 bases. CDR3 length: 14 amino acids. From germline, CDR1 is SGHRS and CDR2 YFSETQ. CDR3 coding DNA: TGCGCCAGCAGCTTACAAGCGGGTAACTACGAGCAGTACTTC. This gives the protein CASSLQAGNYEQYF.